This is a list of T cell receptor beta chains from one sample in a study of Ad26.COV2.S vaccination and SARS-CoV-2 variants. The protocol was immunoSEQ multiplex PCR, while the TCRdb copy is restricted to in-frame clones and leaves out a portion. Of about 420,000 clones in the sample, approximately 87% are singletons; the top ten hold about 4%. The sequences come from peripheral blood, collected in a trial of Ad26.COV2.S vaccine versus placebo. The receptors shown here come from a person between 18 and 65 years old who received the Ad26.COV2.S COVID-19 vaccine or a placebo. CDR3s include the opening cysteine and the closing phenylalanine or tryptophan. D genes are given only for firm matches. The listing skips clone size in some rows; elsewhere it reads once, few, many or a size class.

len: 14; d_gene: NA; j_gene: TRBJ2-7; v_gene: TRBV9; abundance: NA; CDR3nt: TGTGCCAGCAGCGTAGCTGGCAGGGCGAGCGAGCAGTACTTC; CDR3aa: CASSVAGRASEQYF
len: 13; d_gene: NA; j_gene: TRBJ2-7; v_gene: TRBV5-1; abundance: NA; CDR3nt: TGCGCCAGCAGCTTGGGGATGACCTACGAGCAGTACTTC; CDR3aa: CASSLGMTYEQYF
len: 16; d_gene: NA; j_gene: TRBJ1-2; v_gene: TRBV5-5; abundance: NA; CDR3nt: TGTGCCAGCAGCCTGGAAGGACGGGGGGGAGACTATGGCTACACCTTC; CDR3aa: CASSLEGRGGDYGYTF
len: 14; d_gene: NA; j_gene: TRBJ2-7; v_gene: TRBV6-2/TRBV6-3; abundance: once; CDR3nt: TGTGCCAGCAGTTACGGCCAGGGAAGGTACGAGCAGTACTTC; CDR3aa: CASSYGQGRYEQYF
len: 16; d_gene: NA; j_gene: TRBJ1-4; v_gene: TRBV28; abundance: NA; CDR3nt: TGTGCCAGCAGTCCCCCCGGCGGGAGACTAGGAGAAAAACTGTTTTTT; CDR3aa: CASSPPGGRLGEKLFF
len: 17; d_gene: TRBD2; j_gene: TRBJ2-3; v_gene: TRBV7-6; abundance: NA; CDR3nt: TGTGCCAGCAGCTTACCCGGACTAGCGGGCGACACAGATACGCAGTATTTT; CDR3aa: CASSLPGLAGDTDTQYF
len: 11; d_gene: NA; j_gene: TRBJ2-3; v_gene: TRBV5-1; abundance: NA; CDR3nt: TGCGCCAGCCGAATAGTGGATACGCAGTATTTT; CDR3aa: CASRIVDTQYF
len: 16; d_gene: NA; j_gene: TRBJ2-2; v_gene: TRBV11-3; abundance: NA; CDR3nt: TGTGCCAGCAGCTTGTCCATAGCCGCGAACACCGGGGAGCTGTTTTTT; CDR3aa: CASSLSIAANTGELFF
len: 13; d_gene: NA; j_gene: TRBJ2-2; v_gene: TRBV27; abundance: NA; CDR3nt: TGTGCCAGCAGTTTAGGTCTAGACGGGGAGCTGTTTTTT; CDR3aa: CASSLGLDGELFF
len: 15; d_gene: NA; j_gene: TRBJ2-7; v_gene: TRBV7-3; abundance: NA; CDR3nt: TGTGCCAGCAGCTTAAACGGGGGCGCTTCCTACGAGCAGTACTTC; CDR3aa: CASSLNGGASYEQYF
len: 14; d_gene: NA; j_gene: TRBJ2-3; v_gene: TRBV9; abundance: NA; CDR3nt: TGTGCCAGCAGCGTAATTTATAGCACAGATACGCAGTATTTT; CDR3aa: CASSVIYSTDTQYF
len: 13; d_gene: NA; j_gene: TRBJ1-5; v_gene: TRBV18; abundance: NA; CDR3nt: TGTGCCAGCTCAGCCCTATCAGGTCAGCCCCAGCATTTT; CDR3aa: CASSALSGQPQHF
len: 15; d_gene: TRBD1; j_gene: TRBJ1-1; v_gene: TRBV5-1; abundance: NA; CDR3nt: TGCGCCAGCAGCTTGCAACAGGGGATGAACACTGAAGCTTTCTTT; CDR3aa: CASSLQQGMNTEAFF
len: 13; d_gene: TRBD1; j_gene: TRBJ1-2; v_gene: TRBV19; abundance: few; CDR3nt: TGTGCCAGAAATGACAGGGGTCACTATGGCTACACCTTC; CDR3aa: CARNDRGHYGYTF
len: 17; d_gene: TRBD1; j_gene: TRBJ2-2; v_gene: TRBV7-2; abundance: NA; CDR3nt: TGTGCCAGCAGCCCTGCCGGGACAGGGATAAACACCGGGGAGCTGTTTTTT; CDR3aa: CASSPAGTGINTGELFF
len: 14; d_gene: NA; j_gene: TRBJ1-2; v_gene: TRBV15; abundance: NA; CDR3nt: TGTGCCACCAGCCGAGATAGACAGACCGATGGCTACACCTTC; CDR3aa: CATSRDRQTDGYTF
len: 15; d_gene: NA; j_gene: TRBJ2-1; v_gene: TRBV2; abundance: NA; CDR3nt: TGTGCCACGAAATCCGGGGGTAGCTCCTACAATGAGCAGTTCTTC; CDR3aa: CATKSGGSSYNEQFF
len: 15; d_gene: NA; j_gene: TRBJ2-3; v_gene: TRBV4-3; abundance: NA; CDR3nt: TGCGCCAGCAGCCAGCGTCATCGTAGCACAGATACGCAGTATTTT; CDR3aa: CASSQRHRSTDTQYF
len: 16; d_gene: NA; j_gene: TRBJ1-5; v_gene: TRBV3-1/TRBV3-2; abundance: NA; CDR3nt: TGTGCCAGCAGCCAAGATGGGCCAGGGATTCGACAGCCCCAGCATTTT; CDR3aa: CASSQDGPGIRQPQHF